This TCR beta chain derives from a study of shared clonotypes between healthy human individuals. Study results and caveats: What naive subsets generally showed was a larger estimated richness than memory subsets showed.

Profiling relied on immunoSEQ multiplex PCR, and the TCRdb table lists in-frame clones only, not all of them. The data hold 190,000 or so clones, with 66% observed a single time. This clone was observed a handful of times. Its antigen is currently unknown. This TCR was recovered from a man aged 25 to 40 in good health. The sequencing sample was made of memory CD4+ T cells sorted from blood. Subset indicated: CD45RA-negative fraction.

CDR3: CASSSSGANVLTF. In DNA form, the CDR3 reads TGTGCCAGCAGTAGCTCTGGGGCCAACGTCCTGACTTTC. The rearrangement uses TRBV27 and TRBJ2-6; D unresolved. This CDR3 has 13 residues. Per germline, CDR1 MNHEY and CDR2 SMNVEV (reference sequence). The V gene lost 5 bases and the J gene lost 0 bases, with 2 bases spanning the gap.